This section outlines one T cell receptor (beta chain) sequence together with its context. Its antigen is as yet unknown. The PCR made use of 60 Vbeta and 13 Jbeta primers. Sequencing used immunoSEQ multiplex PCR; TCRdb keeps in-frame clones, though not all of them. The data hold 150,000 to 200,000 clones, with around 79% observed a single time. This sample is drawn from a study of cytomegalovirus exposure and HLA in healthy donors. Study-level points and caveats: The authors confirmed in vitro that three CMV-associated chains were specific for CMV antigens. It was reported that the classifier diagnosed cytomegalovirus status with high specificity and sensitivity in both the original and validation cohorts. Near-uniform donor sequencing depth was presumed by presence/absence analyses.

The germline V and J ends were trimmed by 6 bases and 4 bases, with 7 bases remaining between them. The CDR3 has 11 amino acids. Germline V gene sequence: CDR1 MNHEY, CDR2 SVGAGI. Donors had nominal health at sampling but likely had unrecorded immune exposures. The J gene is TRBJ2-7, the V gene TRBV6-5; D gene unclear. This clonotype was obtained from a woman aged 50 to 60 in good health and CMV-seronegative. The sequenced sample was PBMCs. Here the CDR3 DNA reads TGTGCCAGCAGGAAGCAATACGAGCAGTACTTC. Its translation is CASRKQYEQYF.